These T cell receptor beta chains were read from a single sample in a study of cytomegalovirus exposure and HLA in healthy donors. Measured with immunoSEQ multiplex PCR; TCRdb has only the in-frame clones, and not every one. The sample contains some 150,000 clones, 80% of which appear only once. The sequencing sample was made of PBMCs. Receptors originate from a man aged 18 to 30 in good health and CMV-seropositive. CDR3s include the opening cysteine and the closing phenylalanine or tryptophan. The D gene is left open where the match is weak. Clone sizes are given selectively: once, few, many, or a class where the clone is expanded.

V gene	J gene	D gene	clone size	CDR3 DNA	CDR3 protein
TRBV9	TRBJ2-5	-	-	TGTGCCAGCAGCCCTAGGACAGCGTACCAAGAGACCCAGTACTTC	CASSPRTAYQETQYF
TRBV2	TRBJ2-1	TRBD1	once	TGTGCCAGCAGTGAATGGGACAGGGAGTTCTTC	CASSEWDREFF
TRBV7-9	TRBJ1-3	TRBD1	-	TGTGCCAGCAGCTTAGGGACAGGAAACTCTGGAAACACCATATATTTT	CASSLGTGNSGNTIYF
TRBV10-3	TRBJ1-5	-	-	TGTGCCATCAGTGAGGTACAACTATTGAGCAATCAGCCCCAGCATTTT	CAISEVQLLSNQPQHF
TRBV5-1	TRBJ2-7	TRBD2	-	TGCGCCAGCAGCTGGACTAGCGGGGGTTACGAGCAGTACTTC	CASSWTSGGYEQYF
TRBV10-1	TRBJ2-7	TRBD1	-	TGCGCCAGCAGTCTCGGACAGGGGGCCGAGCAGTACTTC	CASSLGQGAEQYF
TRBV19	TRBJ2-7	-	-	TGTGCCAGTAGTATAGGGAGCCCCTACGAGCAGTACTTC	CASSIGSPYEQYF
TRBV13	TRBJ1-6	-	-	TGTGCCAGCAGGCTTAAGGGAGGCTATAATTCACCCCTCCACTTT	CASRLKGGYNSPLHF
TRBV4-2	TRBJ2-5	TRBD2	-	TGTGCCAGCAGTGAAACTAGCGGGGTCATGGAGACCCAGTACTTC	CASSETSGVMETQYF
TRBV4-2	TRBJ2-7	-	-	TGTGCCAGCAGCCCTCCGGGACAATCCCACTCCGAACTATACGAGCAGTACTTC	CASSPPGQSHSELYEQYF
TRBV5-8	TRBJ2-7	TRBD1	-	TGTGCCAGCAGCTTGGAACAGGGGACCTCCATAGTCTACGAGCAGTACTTC	CASSLEQGTSIVYEQYF
TRBV6-6	TRBJ2-1	-	-	TGTGCCAGCAGTTACTCGATGAGCAATGAGCAGTTCTTC	CASSYSMSNEQFF
TRBV11-2	TRBJ2-7	-	few	TGTGCCAGCAGCTTAGCGGTGGCCTACGAGCAGTACTTC	CASSLAVAYEQYF
TRBV5-1	TRBJ1-5	-	few	TGCGCCAGCAGCTCAGGGGAGGGGCTTAAACAGCCCCAGCATTTT	CASSSGEGLKQPQHF
TRBV4-2	TRBJ1-2	-	-	TGTGCCAGCAGCCAAGATTTCTTCGGGGATGGCTGCACCTTC	CASSQDFFGDGCTF
TRBV30	TRBJ1-1	-	-	TGTGCCTGGAGCCCGGACAGTCACACTGAAGCTTTCTTT	CAWSPDSHTEAFF
TRBV29-1	TRBJ1-2	-	-	TGCAGCGTTGATATATTAGGGGGAAAGAACTATGGCTACACCTTC	CSVDILGGKNYGYTF
TRBV5-4	TRBJ2-7	-	-	TGTGCCAGCAGCCAGCCAGGGCAGTTATACGAGCAGTACTTC	CASSQPGQLYEQYF
TRBV7-9	TRBJ2-1	TRBD1	few	TGTGCCAGCAGCCCAGGGACAGAACTTCAGCAGTTCTTC	CASSPGTELQQFF
TRBV7-9	TRBJ2-1	TRBD1	-	TGTGCCAGCAGCACCCTAACAGGGGGCTCCTACAATGAGCAGTTCTTC	CASSTLTGGSYNEQFF
TRBV27	TRBJ1-2	-	-	TGTGCCAGCAGTTTATCCCGACCGGGAGGTCACTATGGCTACACCTTC	CASSLSRPGGHYGYTF
TRBV27	TRBJ2-7	-	-	TGTGCCAGCAGGCCCCAGGGATGGAGGGACCGAACCTACGAGCAGTACTTC	CASRPQGWRDRTYEQYF
TRBV27	TRBJ1-5	TRBD1	-	TGTGCCAGCAGAGCAGACAGGGGTCGACGTCAGCCCCAGCATTTT	CASRADRGRRQPQHF
TRBV19	TRBJ1-5	-	-	TGTGCCAGTAGCCCAGGGTACGGGAGCAATCAGCCCCAGCATTTT	CASSPGYGSNQPQHF
TRBV29-1	TRBJ1-2	TRBD1	few	TGCAGCGTCATAACACGTACAGGGGCCTCTGGCTACACCTTC	CSVITRTGASGYTF
TRBV6-5	TRBJ1-1	-	once	TGTGCCAGCAGCAGATCGACAGGCGGTCCTGAAGCTTTCTTT	CASSRSTGGPEAFF
TRBV6-1	TRBJ1-1	-	-	TGTGCCAGCAGTAGCGGACGGTACACTGAAGCTTTCTTT	CASSSGRYTEAFF
TRBV5-1	TRBJ2-5	-	-	TGCGCCAGCAGCTTGGGGACAGCATACCAAGAGACCCAGTACTTC	CASSLGTAYQETQYF
TRBV2	TRBJ2-5	TRBD1	-	TGTGCCAGCAGGGGAGCAACAGGGGACGAGACCCAGTACTTC	CASRGATGDETQYF
TRBV7-2	TRBJ2-7	-	-	TGTGCCAGCAGCTTAGTACAGGGAGAAACCTTCTCCTACGAGCAGTACTTC	CASSLVQGETFSYEQYF
TRBV29-1	TRBJ2-1	TRBD2	-	TGCAGCGTGGACTCGAGCGGGAGATACAATGAGCAGTTCTTC	CSVDSSGRYNEQFF
TRBV2	TRBJ1-5	TRBD1	-	TGTGCCAGCAGTGAGGGACAGGGGGCCGGCAATCAGCCCCAGCATTTT	CASSEGQGAGNQPQHF
TRBV12-5	TRBJ2-5	TRBD1	-	TGTGCTAGTGGACCCGGGACAGGGAATCCGGAGACCCAGTACTTC	CASGPGTGNPETQYF
TRBV27	TRBJ2-2	TRBD1	few	TGTGCCAGCAGTCTAACGACAGGGTTTAACACCGGGGAGCTGTTTTTT	CASSLTTGFNTGELFF
TRBV21-1	TRBJ1-5	-	-	TGTGCCAGCAGCAAAGTGATTAAGGGGGCTAGCGGCAATCAGCCCCAGCATTTT	CASSKVIKGASGNQPQHF
TRBV27	TRBJ1-6	TRBD1	-	TGTGCCAGCAGTTTATCGTCAGAGGGGGCATTCTATAATTCACCCCTCCACTTT	CASSLSSEGAFYNSPLHF
TRBV27	TRBJ1-5	-	-	TGTGCCAGCAGTATCAACAGAGCTGGCAATCAGCCCCAGCATTTT	CASSINRAGNQPQHF
TRBV2	TRBJ2-1	-	-	TGTGCCAGCACCCTGGAGTCCTACAATGAGCAGTTCTTC	CASTLESYNEQFF
TRBV7-9	TRBJ1-4	-	-	TGTGCCAGCAGTTTAGCGGAGATTAATGAAAAACTGTTTTTT	CASSLAEINEKLFF
TRBV6-4	TRBJ2-1	TRBD2	-	TGTGCCAGCAGTGCTAGCGGTTACAATGAGCAGTTCTTC	CASSASGYNEQFF
TRBV9	TRBJ2-7	-	-	TGTGCCAGCAGCGTAGAGGGGGACACATACGAGCAGTACTTC	CASSVEGDTYEQYF
TRBV11-2	TRBJ2-1	-	-	TGTGCCAGCAGCTCGTGGAACAGGTTTCTTTACAATGAGCAGTTCTTC	CASSSWNRFLYNEQFF
TRBV6-1	TRBJ1-2	TRBD1	-	TGTGCCAGCAGTTATGACAGGGCCTATGGCTACACCTTC	CASSYDRAYGYTF
TRBV5-1	TRBJ1-2	-	-	TGCGCCAGCAGCTCAACCGACAGAACAGACTATGGCTACACCTTC	CASSSTDRTDYGYTF
TRBV6-5	TRBJ2-7	-	-	TGTGCCAGCAGTTACGTAACCGGGGGCGAGCAGTACTTC	CASSYVTGGEQYF